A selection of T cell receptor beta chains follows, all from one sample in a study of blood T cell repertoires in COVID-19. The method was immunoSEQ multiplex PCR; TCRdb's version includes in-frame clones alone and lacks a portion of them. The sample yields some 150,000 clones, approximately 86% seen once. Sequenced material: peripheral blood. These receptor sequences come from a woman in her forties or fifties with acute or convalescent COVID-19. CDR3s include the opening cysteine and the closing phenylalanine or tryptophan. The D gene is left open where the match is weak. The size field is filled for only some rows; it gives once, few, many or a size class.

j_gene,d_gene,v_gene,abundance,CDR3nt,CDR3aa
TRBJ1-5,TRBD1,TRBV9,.,TGTGCCAGCAGCGGCAGACGTGACAGGGACGGCAATCAGCCCCAGCATTTT,CASSGRRDRDGNQPQHF
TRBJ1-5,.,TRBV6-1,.,TGTGCCAGCAGTGAAGTGGGGGCCCAGCCCCAGCATTTT,CASSEVGAQPQHF
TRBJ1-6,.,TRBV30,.,TGTGCCTGGGCCGGTGAAACGGATTCACCCCTCCACTTT,CAWAGETDSPLHF
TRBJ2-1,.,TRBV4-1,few,TGCGCCAGCAGCCAAAACAGGGACAATGAGCAGTTCTTC,CASSQNRDNEQFF
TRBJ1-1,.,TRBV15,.,TGTGCCACCAGCAGAGGTGCTGGCAGAGAAGCTTTCTTT,CATSRGAGREAFF
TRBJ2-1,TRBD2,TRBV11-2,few,TGTGCCAGCAGCCTAGGGAGGGGCCCCGGCAATGAGCAGTTCTTC,CASSLGRGPGNEQFF
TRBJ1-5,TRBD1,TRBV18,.,TGTGCCAGCTCACTGACAGGGAATCAGCCCCAGCATTTT,CASSLTGNQPQHF
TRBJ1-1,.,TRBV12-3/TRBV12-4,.,TGTGCCAGCAGTTTAGGTAATACTGAAGCTTTCTTT,CASSLGNTEAFF
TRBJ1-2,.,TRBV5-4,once,TGTGCCAGCACCGCAGGCAGCAGGGGCTATGGCTACACCTTC,CASTAGSRGYGYTF
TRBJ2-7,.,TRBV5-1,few,TGCGCCAGCAGCAAGACAGTCGCCTACGAGCAGTACTTC,CASSKTVAYEQYF
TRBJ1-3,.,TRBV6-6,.,TGTGCCAGCACCGACCAGGACACCATATATTTT,CASTDQDTIYF
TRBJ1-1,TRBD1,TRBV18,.,TGTGCCAGCTCACGACAGGGGGGTTATAACACTGAAGCTTTCTTT,CASSRQGGYNTEAFF
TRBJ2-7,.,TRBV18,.,TGTGCCAGCTCACCAGGGACATTCGACGAGCAGTACTTC,CASSPGTFDEQYF
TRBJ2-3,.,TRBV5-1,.,TGCGCCAGCAGCTTGGCCAGTGACACACACAACACAGATACGCAGTATTTT,CASSLASDTHNTDTQYF
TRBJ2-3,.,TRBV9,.,TGTGCCAGCAGCGGGGGGCCCTCCACAGATACGCAGTATTTT,CASSGGPSTDTQYF
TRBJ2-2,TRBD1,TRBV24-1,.,TGTGCCACCAGTTCAGGGGGCACCGGGGAGCTGTTTTTT,CATSSGGTGELFF
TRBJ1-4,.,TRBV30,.,TGTGCCTGGAGCGAGAGTCCCGGGACACGGGGAAAACTGTTTTTT,CAWSESPGTRGKLFF
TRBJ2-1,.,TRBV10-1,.,TGCGCCAGCAGCGATTACTCCAATGAGCAGTTCTTC,CASSDYSNEQFF
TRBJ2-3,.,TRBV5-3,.,TGTGCCAGAAGCTTTCAGGCTGGATCCAGCACAGATACGCAGTATTTT,CARSFQAGSSTDTQYF
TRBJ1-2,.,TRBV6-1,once,TGTGCCAGCAGCCCCGGGATAAACTATGGCTACACCTTC,CASSPGINYGYTF
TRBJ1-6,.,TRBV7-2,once,TGTGCCAGCAGCTTACTCGGGTATAATTCACCCCTCCACTTT,CASSLLGYNSPLHF
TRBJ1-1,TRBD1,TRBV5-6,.,TGTGCCAGCAGCGCAACAGGGGGCAATGTGAACACTGAAGCTTTCTTT,CASSATGGNVNTEAFF